Listed here is a single T cell receptor beta chain. This clonotype showed up many times. It has no known antigen specificity. The input lacks base qualities; no much larger clone sits a single base away. cDNA synthesis used template-switch 5'RACE with a primer carrying a 10-nucleotide random unique molecular identifier tagging each TCR transcript. Every sequencing run covered 15-18 subjects and yielded more than 160 million TCR-beta sequences. Total RNA was extracted with the RNeasy kit. TCR-beta VDJ regions were amplified with primers for the TCR constant region and the 5'RACE anchor, using the KAPA Real-time Library Amplification kit. A first PCR added sample indexes and Illumina adaptors, and a second PCR then raised library yield. After Ampure bead purification, the roughly 650 bp TCR product was size-selected on a 2% E-gel SizeSelection system. Before pooling, libraries had their quality checked on a Bioanalyzer, their concentration measured with Qubit, and their quantity determined with the Kapa Library Quantification kit. An Illumina HiSeq 2500 sequenced the libraries paired-end 2 x 150 bp. To increase sequence diversity, 25-30% phiX was spiked into each library pool. As for the original processing: Quality-filtered reads were processed with the UMI-based MiGEC pipeline, and over 90% of raw TCR sequences were removed by the MiGEC pipeline during error correction. VDJ genes were aligned to IMGT germline references, and clonotypes were defined by unique CDR3 amino acid sequence plus V-J genes. Clonal expansion, Shannon diversity, and CDR3 relatedness (CalcPairwiseDistances, ClusterSamples) were evaluated with VDJtools, and phylogenetic trees were built with CLCbio workbench. Expanded clones were defined as having at least 8 unique UMIs, based on coefficient-of-variation modelling across technical triplicates. TCRdb applied fastp at Q25 and MiXCR to the public reads, then kept only in-frame beta chains. Each entry merges the rows of one CDR3 protein and shows their most common DNA and genes. TCRdb's processing, not the study's, gives the V and J calls here. The sample includes tens of thousands of distinct CDR3 sequences, with around 5.3% observed a single time. The top ten clonotypes cover approximately 1.5% of the sample.

The data were taken from a study of neurological immune-mediated disorders (dated by TCRdb to between 2018 and 2021). Regarding the study in general: Of the 35 or so multiple sclerosis patients, some 30 had relapsing-remitting MS and 3 had secondary progressive MS. Peripheral blood TCR-beta repertoires from patients with HTLV-I-associated myelopathy (HAM/TSP), patients with multiple sclerosis, and healthy controls were compared in the study using UMI-based sequencing. Longitudinal samples, technical triplicates and paired sorted CD4+ and CD8+ T-cell subsets, alongside PBMC samples, were included among the approximately 99 TCR-beta libraries. Of the 65 to 70 subjects in the cohort, about 14 were HAM/TSP patients, 34 were multiple sclerosis patients, and 20 were healthy controls.

V was cut back by 0 bases and J by 4 bases, leaving a gap of 9 bases between them. Including the terminal cysteine and phenylalanine, the CDR3 comprises 14 residues. The read is trimmed to its CDR3 DNA, 42 bases read in frame from base 1. Taken from the germline V gene (reference sequence), the CDR1 and CDR2 loops are LGHDT and YNNKEL. Points the paper makes about the study in general: No identical CDR3 amino acid sequences were shared among expanded clones across subjects, suggesting private TCR-beta repertoires in all groups. The MS cluster showed no association with clinical or MRI features, and the authors stated that larger cohorts are needed. Repertoires from 18 of 34 MS patients were grouped by phylogenetic analysis into a cluster of related CDR3 sequences, suggesting a possible repertoire-level signature. TCR clonal expansion was highest in HAM/TSP patients and lowest in MS patients, with MS patients falling below even healthy controls.

TCR libraries for sorted subsets were made from 750,000 to 1,000,000 sorted CD4+ or CD8+ T cells. The multiple sclerosis patients were enrolled in a US clinical protocol that used magnetic resonance imaging to evaluate disease progression. Peripheral blood underwent Ficoll-Hypaque density gradient centrifugation to isolate PBMCs, which were then cryopreserved in liquid nitrogen. The study also sequenced paired sorted CD4+ and CD8+ subsets from healthy controls, HAM/TSP patients and MS patients. Recombination connected TRBV3-1 to TRBJ1-2; the D gene assignment is ambiguous. The clonotype was recovered from a woman aged 18-29 years with multiple sclerosis. The sequencing sample was made of CD4+ T cells from blood. The DNA sequence is as follows: TGTGCCAGCAGCCAAGATAGTCCTGGCTATGGCTACACCTTC. Translated, it reads CASSQDSPGYGYTF.